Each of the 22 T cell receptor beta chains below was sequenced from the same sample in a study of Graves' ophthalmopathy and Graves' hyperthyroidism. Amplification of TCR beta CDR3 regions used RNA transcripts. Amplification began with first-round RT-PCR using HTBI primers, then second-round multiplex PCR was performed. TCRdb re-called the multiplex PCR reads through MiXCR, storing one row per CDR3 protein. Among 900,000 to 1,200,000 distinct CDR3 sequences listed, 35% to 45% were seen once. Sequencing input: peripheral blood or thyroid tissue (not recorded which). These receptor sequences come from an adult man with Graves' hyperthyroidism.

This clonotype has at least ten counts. CDR3 in DNA: TGTGCCAGCAGCCCCCCACGTCCCCACGAGCAGTACTTC. Encoded protein: CASSPPRPHEQYF. The chain carries TRBV7-2 and TRBJ2-7; D remains unclear. Trimming removed 5 bases from V and 5 bases from J, with 13 bases in between. Germline V CDR1 and CDR2: SGHTA, FQGNSA. The CDR3 extends over 13 amino acids. The variable domain in full, completed from reference TRBV7-2 and TRBJ2-7, reads GAGVSQSPSNKVTEKGKDVELRCDPISGHTALYWYRQSLGQGLEFLIYFQGNSAPDKSGLPSDRFSAERTGGSVSTLTIQRTQQEDSAVYLCASSPPRPHEQYFGPGTRLTVT.

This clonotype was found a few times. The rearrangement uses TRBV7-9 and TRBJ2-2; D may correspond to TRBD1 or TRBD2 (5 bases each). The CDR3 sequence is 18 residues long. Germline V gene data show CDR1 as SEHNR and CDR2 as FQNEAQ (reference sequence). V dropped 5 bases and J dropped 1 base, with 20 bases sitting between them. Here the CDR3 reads CASSPRRRGTKNTGELFF. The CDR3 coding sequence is TGTGCCAGCAGCCCCCGACGACGAGGGACCAAGAACACCGGGGAGCTGTTTTTT.

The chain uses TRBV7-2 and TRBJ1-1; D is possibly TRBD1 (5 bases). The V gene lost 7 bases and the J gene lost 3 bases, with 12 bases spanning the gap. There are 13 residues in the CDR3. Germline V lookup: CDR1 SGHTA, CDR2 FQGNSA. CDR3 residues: CASIRGRDTEAFF. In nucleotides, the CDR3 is TGTGCCAGCATCCGGGGACGTGACACTGAAGCTTTCTTT. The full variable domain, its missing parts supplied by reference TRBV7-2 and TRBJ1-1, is GAGVSQSPSNKVTEKGKDVELRCDPISGHTALYWYRQSLGQGLEFLIYFQGNSAPDKSGLPSDRFSAERTGGSVSTLTIQRTQQEDSAVYLCASIRGRDTEAFFGQGTRLTVV.

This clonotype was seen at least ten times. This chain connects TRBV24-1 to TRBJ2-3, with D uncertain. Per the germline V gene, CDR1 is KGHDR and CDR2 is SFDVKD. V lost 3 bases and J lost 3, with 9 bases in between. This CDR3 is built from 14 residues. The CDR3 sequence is CATSDASRTDTQYF. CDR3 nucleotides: TGTGCCACCAGTGATGCTAGTCGGACAGATACGCAGTATTTT.

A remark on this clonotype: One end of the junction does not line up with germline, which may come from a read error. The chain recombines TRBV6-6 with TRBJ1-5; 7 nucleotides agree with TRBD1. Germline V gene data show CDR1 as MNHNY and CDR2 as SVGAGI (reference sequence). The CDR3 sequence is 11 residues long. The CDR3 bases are TGTGCCATCAGTGAGGGACAGTACGAGCATTTT. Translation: CAISEGQYEHF.

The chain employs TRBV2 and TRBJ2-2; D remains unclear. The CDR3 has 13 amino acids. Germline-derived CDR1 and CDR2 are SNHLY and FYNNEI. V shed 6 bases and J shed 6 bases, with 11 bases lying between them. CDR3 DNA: TGTGCCAGCAGGAAAGTAGTGGCCGGGGAGCTGTTTTTT. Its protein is CASRKVVAGELFF.

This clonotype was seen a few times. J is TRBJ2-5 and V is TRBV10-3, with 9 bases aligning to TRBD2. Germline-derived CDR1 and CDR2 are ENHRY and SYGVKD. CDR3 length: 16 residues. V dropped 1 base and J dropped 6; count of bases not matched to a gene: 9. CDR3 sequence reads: CAISELRGRAEKTQYF. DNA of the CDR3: TGTGCCATCAGTGAGTTGCGCGGGAGGGCCGAGAAGACCCAGTACTTC.

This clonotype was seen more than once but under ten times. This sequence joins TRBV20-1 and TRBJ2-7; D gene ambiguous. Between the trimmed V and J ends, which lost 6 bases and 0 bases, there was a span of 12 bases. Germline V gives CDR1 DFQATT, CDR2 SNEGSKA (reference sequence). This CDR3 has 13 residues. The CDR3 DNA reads TGCAGTGCCAGCAACCAGGACTCCTACGAGCAGTACTTC. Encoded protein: CSASNQDSYEQYF.

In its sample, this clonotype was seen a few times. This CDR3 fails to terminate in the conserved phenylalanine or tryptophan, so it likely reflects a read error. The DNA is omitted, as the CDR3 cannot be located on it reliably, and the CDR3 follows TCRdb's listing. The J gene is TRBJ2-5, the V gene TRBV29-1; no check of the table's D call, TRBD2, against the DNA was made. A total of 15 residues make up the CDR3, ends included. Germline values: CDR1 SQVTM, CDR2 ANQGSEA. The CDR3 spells CSVLGADLYGYTFGS.

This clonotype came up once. The CDR3 loop is CARRGDQPQHF. As DNA, the CDR3 is TGTGCTAGGCGGGGGGATCAGCCCCAGCATTTT. V is TRBV19 and J is TRBJ1-5, with D perhaps TRBD1 (5 bases). CDR3 size: 11 residues. Germline CDR1 is LNHDA and CDR2 is SQIVND (reference sequence).

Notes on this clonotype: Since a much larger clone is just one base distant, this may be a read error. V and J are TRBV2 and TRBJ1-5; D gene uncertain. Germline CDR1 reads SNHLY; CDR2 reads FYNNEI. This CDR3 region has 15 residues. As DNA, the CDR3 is TGTGTCAGCAGTGACCAGAAGTATAGCAATCAGCCCCAGCATTTT. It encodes CVSSDQKYSNQPQHF.

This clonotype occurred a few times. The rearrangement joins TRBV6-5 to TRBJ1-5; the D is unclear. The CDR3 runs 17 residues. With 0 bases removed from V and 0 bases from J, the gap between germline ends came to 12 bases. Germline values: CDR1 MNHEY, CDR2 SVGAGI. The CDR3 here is CASSYSSPGPSNQPQHF. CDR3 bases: TGTGCCAGCAGTTACTCGTCACCCGGGCCTAGCAATCAGCCCCAGCATTTT.

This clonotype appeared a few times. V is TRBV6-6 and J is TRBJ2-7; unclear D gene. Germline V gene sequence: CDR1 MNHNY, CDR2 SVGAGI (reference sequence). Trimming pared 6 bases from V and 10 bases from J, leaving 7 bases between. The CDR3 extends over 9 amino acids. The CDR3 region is CASSSGQYF. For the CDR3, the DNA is TGTGCCAGCAGCTCTGGACAGTACTTC.

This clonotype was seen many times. The CDR3 nucleotides are TGTGCCAGCAGCTTCGGGAACTATAAAGAGACCCAGTACTTC. It is translated as CASSFGNYKETQYF. This rearrangement joins TRBV7-2 to TRBJ2-5; D is possibly TRBD2 (5 bases). Deletions cut 3 bases from V and 3 bases from J, with 11 bases between. The CDR3 sequence is 14 residues long. The V gene's germline CDR1 is SGHTA and CDR2 FQGNSA.

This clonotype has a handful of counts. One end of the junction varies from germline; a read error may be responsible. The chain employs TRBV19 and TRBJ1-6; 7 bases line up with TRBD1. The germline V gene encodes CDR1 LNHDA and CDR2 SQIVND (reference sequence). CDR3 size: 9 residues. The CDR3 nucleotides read TGTGCCAGTAGTACCCCCAGGGGGTTT. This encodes CASSTPRGF.

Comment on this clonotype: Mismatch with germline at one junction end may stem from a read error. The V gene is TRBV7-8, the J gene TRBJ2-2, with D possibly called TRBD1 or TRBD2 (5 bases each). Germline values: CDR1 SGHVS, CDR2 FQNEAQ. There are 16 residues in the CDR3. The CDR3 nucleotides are TGCGCCAGCAGCCAAGCAAGAGGGGCGAACACCGGGGAGCTGTTTTTT. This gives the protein CASSQARGANTGELFF.

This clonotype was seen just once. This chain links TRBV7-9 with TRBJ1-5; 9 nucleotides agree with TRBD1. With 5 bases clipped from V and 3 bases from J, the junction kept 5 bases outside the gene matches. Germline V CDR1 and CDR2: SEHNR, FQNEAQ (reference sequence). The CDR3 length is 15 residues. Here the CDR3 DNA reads TGTGCCAGCAGCCGGACAGGGGTGGCCAATCAGCCCCAGCATTTT. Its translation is CASSRTGVANQPQHF.

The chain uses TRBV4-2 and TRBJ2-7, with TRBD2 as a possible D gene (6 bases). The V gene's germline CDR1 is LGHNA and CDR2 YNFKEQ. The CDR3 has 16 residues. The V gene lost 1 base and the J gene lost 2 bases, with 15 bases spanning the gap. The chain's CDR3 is CASSQASRGRTYEQYF. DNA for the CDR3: TGTGCCAGCAGCCAAGCTTCGCGGGGAAGAACCTACGAGCAGTACTTC.

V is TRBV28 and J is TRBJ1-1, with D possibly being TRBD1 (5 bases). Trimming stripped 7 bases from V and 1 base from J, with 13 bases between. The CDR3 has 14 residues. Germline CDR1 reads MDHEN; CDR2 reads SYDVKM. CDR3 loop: CASIAAGRNTEAFF. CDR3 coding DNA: TGTGCCAGCATTGCAGCAGGGAGGAACACTGAAGCTTTCTTT.

CDR3: CASSFLGVGANVLTF. Here the CDR3 DNA reads TGTGCCAGCAGTTTTCTGGGGGTTGGGGCCAACGTCCTGACTTTC. The chain employs TRBV27 and TRBJ2-6; either TRBD1 or TRBD2 may supply D (5 bases each). Germline loops: CDR1 MNHEY, CDR2 SMNVEV (reference sequence). This CDR3 region has 15 residues. The ends were cut back, 3 bases at V and 3 bases at J, with 9 bases in the middle.

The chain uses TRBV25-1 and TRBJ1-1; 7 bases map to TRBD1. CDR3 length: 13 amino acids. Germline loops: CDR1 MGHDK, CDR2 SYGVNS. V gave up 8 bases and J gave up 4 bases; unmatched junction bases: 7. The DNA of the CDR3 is TGTGCCAGCGTTTCAGGGGGAGTCACTGAAGCTTTCTTT. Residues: CASVSGGVTEAFF.

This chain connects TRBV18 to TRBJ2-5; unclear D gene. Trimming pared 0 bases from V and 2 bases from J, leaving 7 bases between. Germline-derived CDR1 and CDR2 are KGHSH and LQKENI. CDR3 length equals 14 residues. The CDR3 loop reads CASSPPTRQETQYF. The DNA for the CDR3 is TGTGCCAGCTCACCACCTACCCGACAAGAGACCCAGTACTTC.